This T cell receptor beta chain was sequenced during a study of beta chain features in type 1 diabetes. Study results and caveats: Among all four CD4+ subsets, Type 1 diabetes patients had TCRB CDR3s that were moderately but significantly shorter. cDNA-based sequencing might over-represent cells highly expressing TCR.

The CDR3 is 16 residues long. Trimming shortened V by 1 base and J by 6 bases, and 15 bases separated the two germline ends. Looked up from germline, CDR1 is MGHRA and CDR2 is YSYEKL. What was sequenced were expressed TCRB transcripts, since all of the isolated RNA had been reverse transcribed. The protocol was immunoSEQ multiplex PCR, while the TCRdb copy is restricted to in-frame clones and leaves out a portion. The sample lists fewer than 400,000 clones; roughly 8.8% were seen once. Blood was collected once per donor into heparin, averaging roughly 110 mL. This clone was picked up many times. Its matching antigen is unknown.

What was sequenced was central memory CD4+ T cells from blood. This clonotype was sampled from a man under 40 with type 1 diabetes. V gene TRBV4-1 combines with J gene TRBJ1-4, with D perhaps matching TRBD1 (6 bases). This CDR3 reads CASSQATQGLDEKLFF. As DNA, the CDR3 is TGCGCCAGCAGCCAAGCGACACAGGGCCTCGATGAAAAACTGTTTTTT.